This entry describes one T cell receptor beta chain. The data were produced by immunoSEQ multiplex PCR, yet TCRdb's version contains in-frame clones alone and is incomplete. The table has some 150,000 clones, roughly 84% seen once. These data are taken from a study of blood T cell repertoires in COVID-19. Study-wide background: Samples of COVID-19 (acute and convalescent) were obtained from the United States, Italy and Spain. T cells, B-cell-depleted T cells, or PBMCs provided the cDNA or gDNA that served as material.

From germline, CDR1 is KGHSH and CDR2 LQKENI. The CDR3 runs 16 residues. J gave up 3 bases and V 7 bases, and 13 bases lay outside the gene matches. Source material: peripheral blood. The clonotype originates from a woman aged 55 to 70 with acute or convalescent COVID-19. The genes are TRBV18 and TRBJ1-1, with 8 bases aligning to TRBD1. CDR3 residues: CASLLTNRGLYTEAFF. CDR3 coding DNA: TGTGCCAGCTTACTAACGAACAGGGGGTTGTACACTGAAGCTTTCTTT.